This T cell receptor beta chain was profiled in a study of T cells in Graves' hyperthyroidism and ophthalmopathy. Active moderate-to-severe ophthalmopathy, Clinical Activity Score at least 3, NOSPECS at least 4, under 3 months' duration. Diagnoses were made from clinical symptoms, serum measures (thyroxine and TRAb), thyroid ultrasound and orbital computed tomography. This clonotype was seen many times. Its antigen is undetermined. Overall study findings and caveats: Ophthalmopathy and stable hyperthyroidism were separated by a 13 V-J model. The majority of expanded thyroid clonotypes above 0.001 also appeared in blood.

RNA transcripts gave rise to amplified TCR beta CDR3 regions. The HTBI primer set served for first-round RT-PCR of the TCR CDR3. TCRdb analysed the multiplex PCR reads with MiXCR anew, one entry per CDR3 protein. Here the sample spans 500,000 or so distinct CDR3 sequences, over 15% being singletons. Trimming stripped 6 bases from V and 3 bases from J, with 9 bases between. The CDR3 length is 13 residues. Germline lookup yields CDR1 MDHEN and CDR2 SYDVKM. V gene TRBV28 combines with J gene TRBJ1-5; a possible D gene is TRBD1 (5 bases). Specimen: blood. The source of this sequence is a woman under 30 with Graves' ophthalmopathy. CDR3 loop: CASRGGLNQPQHF. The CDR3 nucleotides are TGTGCCAGCAGGGGGGGTCTCAATCAGCCCCAGCATTTT.